Listed below are T cell receptor beta chains from one sample, sequenced in a study of blood T cells in healthy people across ages. MiXCR, applied by TCRdb to the 5' RACE reads, yields one record per CDR3 protein. The table records some 1,800,000 distinct CDR3 sequences, about two fifths of them present only once. Input material: blood. The source of these receptors is a human donor in good health. Both conserved end residues are part of each CDR3. Each record gives: V gene, D gene, clone size, J gene, CDR3 protein, CDR3 DNA. A D gene is named only where the DNA matches it firmly. For some rows the clone size is stated as once, few or many, or as a class when expanded; others skip it.

V: TRBV2; D: .; size: few; J: TRBJ1-6; CDR3: CASSGPQGLGNSPLHF; DNA: TGTGCCAGCAGTGGACCCCAAGGGCTGGGTAATTCACCCCTCCACTTT
V: TRBV6-2/TRBV6-3; D: TRBD2; size: few; J: TRBJ2-1; CDR3: CASSLRPTSGDYNEQFF; DNA: TGTGCCAGCAGTCTTAGGCCAACTAGCGGGGACTACAATGAGCAGTTCTTC
V: TRBV7-2; D: .; size: .; J: TRBJ1-5; CDR3: CASSAGGSSGRISNQPQHF; DNA: TGTGCCAGCAGCGCCGGAGGGTCATCGGGACGGATTAGCAATCAGCCCCAGCATTTT
V: TRBV7-2; D: .; size: few; J: TRBJ2-1; CDR3: CASSPGWERNNEQFF; DNA: TGTGCCAGCAGTCCCGGGTGGGAACGGAACAATGAGCAGTTCTTC
V: TRBV9; D: .; size: .; J: TRBJ1-2; CDR3: CASSASGNSNYGYTF; DNA: TGTGCCAGCAGCGCATCAGGAAACTCTAACTATGGCTACACCTTC
V: TRBV7-8; D: TRBD2; size: .; J: TRBJ2-5; CDR3: CASSPRTSGGRVGETQYF; DNA: TGTGCCAGCAGCCCTCGGACTAGCGGGGGCCGGGTTGGAGAGACCCAGTACTTC
V: TRBV5-1; D: TRBD2; size: few; J: TRBJ2-3; CDR3: CASSLTSGGRSTDTQYF; DNA: TGCGCCAGCAGCTTGACTAGCGGGGGGCGAAGCACAGATACGCAGTATTTT
V: TRBV10-3; D: TRBD1; size: .; J: TRBJ2-1; CDR3: CAISPGQGIGEQFF; DNA: TGTGCCATCAGCCCAGGACAGGGTATAGGTGAGCAGTTCTTC
V: TRBV19; D: TRBD1; size: .; J: TRBJ1-5; CDR3: CASSIRTGPHSNQPQHF; DNA: TGTGCCAGTAGTATAAGGACAGGTCCCCATAGCAATCAGCCCCAGCATTTT
V: TRBV5-1; D: TRBD1; size: .; J: TRBJ1-2; CDR3: CASSRTGTGGNYGYTF; DNA: TGCGCCAGCAGCAGAACCGGGACAGGGGGCAACTATGGCTACACCTTC